This is a list of T cell receptor beta chains from one sample in a study of graft-versus-host responses after intestinal transplantation. Measured with immunoSEQ multiplex PCR; TCRdb has only the in-frame clones, and not every one. The table has 12,000 to 15,000 clones, around 96% seen once. This specimen consisted of PBMCs, obtained 9 days after transplant. Receptor source: a human patient who received an intestinal transplant, so some T cells may come from the graft donor. Both conserved end residues are part of each CDR3. D genes are given only for firm matches. Clone size is stated in some rows and not others, as once, few, many or a class when expanded.

V	size	D	J	CDR3	DNA
TRBV28	once	.	TRBJ2-7	CASSSPPSGTLEQYF	TGTGCCAGCAGTTCCCCCCCATCCGGGACACTCGAGCAGTACTTC
TRBV11-2	.	.	TRBJ2-7	CASSLAPSGPYEQYF	TGTGCCAGCAGCTTAGCCCCCAGCGGACCCTACGAGCAGTACTTC
TRBV10-3	.	.	TRBJ2-5	CAISGGVQETQYF	TGTGCCATCAGTGGGGGGGTCCAAGAGACCCAGTACTTC
TRBV7-9	.	TRBD1	TRBJ2-5	CASSLDRQGAWETQYF	TGTGCCAGCAGCTTAGATCGCCAGGGGGCGTGGGAGACCCAGTACTTC
TRBV27	.	TRBD2	TRBJ2-1	CASSPGTSGYNEQFF	TGTGCCAGCAGTCCGGGGACTAGCGGTTACAATGAGCAGTTCTTC
TRBV5-6	.	TRBD2	TRBJ2-1	CASSQGTSRSVEQFF	TGTGCCAGCAGCCAGGGGACTAGCCGGAGTGTTGAGCAGTTCTTC
TRBV5-1	.	TRBD1	TRBJ2-1	CASSLDSDRASVNEQFF	TGCGCCAGCAGCTTGGATTCGGACAGGGCGTCGGTCAATGAGCAGTTCTTC
TRBV30	.	.	TRBJ2-1	CAWSVPYNEQFF	TGTGCCTGGAGTGTACCTTACAATGAGCAGTTCTTC
TRBV14	.	TRBD2	TRBJ2-1	CASSSGTSGLTEQFF	TGTGCCAGCTCCTCCGGGACTAGCGGTCTGACTGAGCAGTTCTTC
TRBV7-9	.	.	TRBJ1-3	CASSFPQGGSGNTIYF	TGTGCCAGCAGCTTTCCACAGGGAGGCTCTGGAAACACCATATATTTT
TRBV21-1	.	.	TRBJ2-1	CASSKALLQGAPLTSYNEQFF	TGTGCCAGCAGCAAAGCGCTTTTACAGGGGGCTCCCCTGACCTCCTACAATGAGCAGTTCTTC
TRBV30	.	.	TRBJ1-5	CAWSRGGRNQPQHF	TGTGCCTGGAGTCGGGGGGGGCGAAATCAGCCCCAGCATTTT
TRBV7-9	.	.	TRBJ2-5	CASSLVLAAQETQYF	TGTGCCAGCAGCTTAGTTTTAGCGGCCCAAGAGACCCAGTACTTC
TRBV4-1	.	.	TRBJ2-2	CASSQGWTGELFF	TGCGCCAGCAGCCAAGGGTGGACCGGGGAGCTGTTTTTT
TRBV9	.	.	TRBJ2-7	CASSVARDSPTYEQYF	TGTGCCAGCAGCGTAGCTCGCGATAGCCCGACCTACGAGCAGTACTTC
TRBV5-6	once	.	TRBJ1-3	CASSPGRTPGGNTIYF	TGTGCCAGCAGCCCTGGCAGGACCCCGGGTGGAAACACCATATATTTT
TRBV5-4	.	TRBD2	TRBJ2-1	CASSLSGRAHNEQFF	TGTGCCAGCAGCCTTAGCGGGAGGGCCCACAATGAGCAGTTCTTC